Listed here are 21 T cell receptor beta chains from one sample, sequenced in a study of CD8 T cells in ankylosing spondylitis (dated 2017 in TCRdb). No antigens are known for them. Overall study outcomes, separate from this receptor: A TCR beta motif made up of eight highly homologous amino acid variants appeared to be characteristic of blood from ankylosing spondylitis patients.

Library prep was done by 5' RACE. Sequencing instrument: Illumina HiSeq 2500. Using fastp at Q25 and MiXCR, TCRdb reprocessed the public reads and kept productive beta chains. CDR3 protein sequences are deduplicated, and each keeps its most common genes and DNA. This sample lists around 490,000 distinct CDR3 sequences; roughly 5% were detected once. The top ten hold around 3.5% of the sample. Material for sequencing was blood, either unsorted or a sorted T cell fraction (not recorded which). The receptors were gathered from a male donor with ankylosing spondylitis.

This clonotype occurred many times. The rearrangement uses TRBV7-2 and TRBJ1-5; TRBD1 aligns across 8 bases. Germline V gives CDR1 SGHTA, CDR2 FQGNSA. After removal of 2 bases from V and 5 bases from J, the junction contained 5 bases not matched to a gene. CDR3 size: 15 residues. CDR3 sequence: CASSLRGTGYQPQHF. The CDR3 region has the DNA TGTGCCAGCAGCTTACGCGGGACAGGTTATCAGCCCCAGCATTTT.

In its sample, this clonotype was seen many times. V usage is TRBV29-1 and J usage is TRBJ1-2, with a weak D call TRBD1 (5 bases). The germline CDR1 and CDR2 sequences are SQVTM and ANQGSEA. The V end was cut by 8 bases, the J end by 6 bases, with 22 bases between. The CDR3 has 14 residues. The CDR3 is CSTSWGYGSDGYTF. The DNA of the CDR3 is TGCAGCACCTCGTGGGGGTATGGGTCGGATGGCTACACCTTC. The whole variable domain, remainder taken from reference TRBV29-1 and TRBJ1-2, is SAVISQKPSRDICQRGTSLTIQCQVDSQVTMMFWYRQQPGQSLTLIATANQGSEATYESGFVIDKFPISRPNLTFSTLTVSNMSPEDSSIYLCSTSWGYGSDGYTFGSGTRLTVV.

This clonotype was observed many times. This sequence joins TRBV20-1 and TRBJ2-1; D might be TRBD2 (6 bases). CDR3 length: 13 residues. Germline loops: CDR1 DFQATT, CDR2 SNEGSKA (reference sequence). The V and J ends lost 4 bases and 6 bases respectively, with 13 bases between them. The DNA of the CDR3 is TGCAGTGCTAAAGGGACTGCCACCAATGAGCAGTTCTTC. Translation: CSAKGTATNEQFF.

This clonotype was counted many times. The CDR3 here is CASSSYRGETQYF. The CDR3 coding sequence is TGTGCCAGCAGCTCTTACAGGGGAGAGACCCAGTACTTC. The V and J genes are TRBV7-2 and TRBJ2-5, with 7 bases fitting TRBD1. V shed 4 bases and J 4 bases; nucleotides not matched to a gene: 3. The CDR3 loop spans 13 amino acids. Germline V gene data show CDR1 as SGHTA and CDR2 as FQGNSA.

This clonotype was recorded many times. The CDR3 sequence: CASSSLRGLGETQYF. As DNA, the CDR3 is TGCGCCAGCAGCTCCCTGAGGGGGCTCGGAGAGACCCAGTACTTC. The rearrangement links TRBV5-1 to TRBJ2-5; 7 nucleotides agree with TRBD1. Looked up from germline, CDR1 is SGHRS and CDR2 is YFSETQ. The J segment lost 4 bases and the V segment lost 3 bases, leaving 9 bases of the junction unmatched. The CDR3 runs to 15 residues.

This clonotype was found many times. V and J are TRBV12-3 or TRBV12-4 and TRBJ1-4, with 8 bases aligning to TRBD1. The V segment lost 6 bases and the J segment 7 bases; nucleotides outside the gene matches: 7. This CDR3 has 14 residues. Written as DNA, the CDR3 is TGTGCCAGCAGCCCAGGACAGGGAGGTGAAAAACTGTTTTTT. This gives the protein CASSPGQGGEKLFF.

This clonotype was seen ten or more times. This rearrangement joins TRBV28 to TRBJ1-2, with D possibly TRBD1 on 5 matching bases. The CDR3 covers 14 residues. Germline CDR1 reads MDHEN; CDR2 reads SYDVKM. With 6 bases removed from V and 10 bases from J, the gap between germline ends came to 21 bases. CDR3 bases: TGTGCCAGCAGCTCAATTCCGGGACGGCGAGACTACACCTTC. It codes for CASSSIPGRRDYTF.

This clonotype was found many times. The rearrangement uses TRBV4-2 and TRBJ2-6, with D possibly being TRBD1 or TRBD2 (5 bases each). Trimming took off 6 bases at V and 0 bases at J, with 15 bases between the two ends. Germline V gene sequence: CDR1 LGHNA, CDR2 YNFKEQ. The CDR3 length is 17 residues. Here the CDR3 DNA reads TGTGCCAGCAGGTGGGACGGAACCCTCTCTGGGGCCAACGTCCTGACTTTC. As protein: CASRWDGTLSGANVLTF.

This clonotype was seen ten or more times. V usage is TRBV27 and J usage is TRBJ2-5; D unclear. In germline, CDR1 is MNHEY, CDR2 SMNVEV (reference sequence). The V and J ends lost 8 bases and 5 bases respectively, with 15 bases between them. CDR3 length: 13 residues. CDR3 amino acids: CASGPRYSETQYF. The CDR3 bases are TGTGCCAGCGGCCCAAGATACTCGGAGACCCAGTACTTC.

In this sample, this clonotype turned up a few times. Its ends do not fully match the called genes, so a read error is possible. The V gene is TRBV27, the J gene TRBJ2-1; TRBD1 agrees at 9 bases. Per germline, CDR1 MNHEY and CDR2 SMNVEV (reference sequence). The CDR3 sequence is 15 residues long. Here the CDR3 reads CASRVGQGNYYEQFF. Here the CDR3 DNA reads TGTGCCAGCAGAGTCGGACAGGGGAACTACTATGAGCAGTTCTTC.

The table lists this clonotype with a few counts. This rearrangement joins TRBV12-3 or TRBV12-4 to TRBJ1-1; no firm D call. The CDR3 loop spans 13 amino acids. Trimming pared 3 bases from V and 8 bases from J, leaving 13 bases between. CDR3 amino acids: CASSFGSAMEAFF. The CDR3 DNA follows: TGTGCCAGCAGTTTCGGGTCCGCGATGGAAGCTTTCTTT.

This clonotype has ten or more counts. This chain joins TRBV29-1 and TRBJ1-4; possible D gene TRBD1, 5 bases. CDR1 and CDR2 from the germline V gene are SQVTM and ANQGSEA. The CDR3 runs to 13 residues. The V gene lost 3 bases and the J gene lost 4 bases, with 9 bases spanning the gap. The CDR3 here is CSVEGRDNEKLFF. The CDR3 DNA is TGCAGCGTTGAGGGCAGGGATAATGAAAAACTGTTTTTT.

This clonotype showed up many times. This chain uses TRBV10-3 with TRBJ2-6; either TRBD1 or TRBD2 may fit D (6 bases each). The CDR3 totals 16 residues. V lost 6 bases to trimming and J lost 0 bases, with 12 bases between them. From germline, CDR1 is ENHRY and CDR2 SYGVKD. The CDR3, as DNA: TGTGCCATCAGGAAAGGGGGGTCCTCTGGGGCCAACGTCCTGACTTTC. Protein product: CAIRKGGSSGANVLTF.

This sequence joins TRBV4-3 and TRBJ2-1; TRBD2 matches at 8 bases. After removal of 0 bases from V and 4 bases from J, the junction contained 8 bases not matched to a gene. Germline values: CDR1 LGHNA, CDR2 YSLEER. The CDR3 runs 17 residues. The CDR3 DNA is TGCGCCAGCAGCCAAGAAGGTTCACTAGCGGAGTACAATGAGCAGTTCTTC. It specifies CASSQEGSLAEYNEQFF.

Many counts were recorded for this clonotype. The rearrangement uses TRBV24-1 and TRBJ1-5; 7 nucleotides align to TRBD1. This CDR3 has 17 residues. Germline CDR1 and CDR2: KGHDR and SFDVKD. The V and J ends lost 3 bases and 3 bases, in that order; junction bases with no gene match: 10. CDR3 nucleotide sequence: TGTGCCACCAGTGATCACCGCGGGACAGCTTCCAATCAGCCCCAGCATTTT. As protein: CATSDHRGTASNQPQHF.

This clonotype was counted a few times. The V gene is TRBV28, the J gene TRBJ2-7; 8 nucleotides match TRBD2. The length of the CDR3 is 16 residues. The V and J ends lost 7 bases and 3 bases, in that order; junction bases with no gene match: 14. Germline V gives CDR1 MDHEN, CDR2 SYDVKM. DNA of the CDR3: TGTGCCAGCATTCCCAATCTACTAGCGGATTACTACGAGCAGTACTTC. Translating gives CASIPNLLADYYEQYF. Variable domain in full (rest from reference TRBV28 and TRBJ2-7): DVKVTQSSRYLVKRTGEKVFLECVQDMDHENMFWYRQDPGLGLRLIYFSYDVKMKEKGDIPEGYSVSREKKERFSLILESASTNQTSMYLCASIPNLLADYYEQYFGPGTRLTVT.

In this sample, this clonotype turned up many times. This chain connects TRBV4-2 to TRBJ1-1; maybe TRBD1 (5 bases). The CDR3 is 12 residues long. Looked up from germline, CDR1 is LGHNA and CDR2 is YNFKEQ. V was shortened by 8 bases and J by 3 bases, with 10 bases between the two germline ends. The CDR3 loop reads CASRTPYTEAFF. CDR3 in DNA: TGTGCCAGCCGGACACCTTACACTGAAGCTTTCTTT.

This clonotype has at least ten counts. DNA of the CDR3: TGCGCCAGCAGCCAAGAACCGCGCGGGAGCTCCTACAATGAGCAGTTCTTC. It encodes CASSQEPRGSSYNEQFF. This sequence joins TRBV4-3 and TRBJ2-1; 7 bases fit TRBD2. In germline, CDR1 is LGHNA, CDR2 YSLEER. The CDR3 contains 17 residues. Germline trimming cut 0 bases from V and 0 bases from J; bases unmatched to any gene: 5.

This clonotype was seen many times. The chain couples TRBV5-1 to TRBJ1-1, with D perhaps matching TRBD1 (6 bases). Trimming took 6 bases from V and 0 from J, leaving 15 bases between them. Germline CDR1 reads SGHRS; CDR2 reads YFSETQ. The length of the CDR3 is 15 residues. CDR3 loop: CASTPRTDMNTEAFF. The CDR3 nucleotides read TGCGCCAGCACTCCGCGGACAGATATGAACACTGAAGCTTTCTTT.

In this sample, this clonotype turned up many times. The junction differs from germline at one of its ends, possibly a read error. The chain joins TRBV20-1 to TRBJ2-1, with 8 bases lining up with TRBD2. CDR1 is DFQATT, CDR2 SNEGSKA, per germline (reference sequence). There are 10 residues in the CDR3. This chain's CDR3 is CSARETSAFF. In DNA form, the CDR3 reads TGCAGTGCTAGGGAGACTAGCGCGTTTTTC.

This clonotype was detected only a few times. The rearrangement joins TRBV6-5 to TRBJ2-2; D remains unclear. Germline-derived CDR1 and CDR2 are MNHEY and SVGAGI. This CDR3 has 17 residues. V lost 0 bases, J lost 2 bases, and 13 bases lay in between. The CDR3 nucleotides are TGTGCCAGCAGTTACTCGGGTCTAACGGTTAACACCGGGGAGCTGTTTTTT. This gives the protein CASSYSGLTVNTGELFF.